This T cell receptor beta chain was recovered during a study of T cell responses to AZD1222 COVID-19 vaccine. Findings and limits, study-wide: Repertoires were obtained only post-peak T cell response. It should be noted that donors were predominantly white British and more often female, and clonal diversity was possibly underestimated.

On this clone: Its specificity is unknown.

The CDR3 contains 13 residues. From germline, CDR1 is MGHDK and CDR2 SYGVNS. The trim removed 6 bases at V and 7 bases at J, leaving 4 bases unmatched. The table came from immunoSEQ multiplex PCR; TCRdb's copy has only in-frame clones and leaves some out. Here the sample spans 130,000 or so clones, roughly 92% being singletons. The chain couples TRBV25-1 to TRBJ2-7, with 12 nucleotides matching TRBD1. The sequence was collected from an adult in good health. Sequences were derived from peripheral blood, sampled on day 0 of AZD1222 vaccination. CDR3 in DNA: TGTGCCAGCAGGGGACAGGGGGCGCAGGAGCAGTACTTC. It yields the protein CASRGQGAQEQYF.